This TCR beta chain was captured by sequencing in a study of blood T cell repertoires in COVID-19. Overall study context: Specimens from acute and convalescent COVID-19 originated in the United States, Italy and Spain. In each case, the material was cDNA or gDNA derived from T cells, B-cell-depleted T cells, or PBMCs.

The CDR3 is 15 amino acids. Germline V gene sequence: CDR1 SGHRS, CDR2 YFSETQ. With 1 base removed from V and 6 bases from J, the gap between germline ends came to 14 bases. Authors' methods: Reference gene primer amplification in the assay estimated nucleated cell counts. The data were produced by immunoSEQ multiplex PCR, yet TCRdb's version contains in-frame clones alone and is incomplete. The D gene and trimming were derived from the DNA, and the V and J assignments and clone size from that table. The sample holds 60,000 to 90,000 clones; over 65% are singletons and the top ten take around 2.6%. The chain carries TRBV5-1 and TRBJ2-1, with unresolved D. The receptor's source is a human donor with acute or convalescent COVID-19. The donor label of this sample is uncertain. Sample: peripheral blood. The DNA of the CDR3 is TGCGCCAGCAGCTTGAAGATTGGGCCTGTCAATGAGCAGTTCTTC. Its translation is CASSLKIGPVNEQFF.